This T cell receptor (beta chain) appears in the sequencing data of a study of neoadjuvant anti-PD-1 for oral cavity cancer (dated by TCRdb to the early 2020s). A note on the overall study: Three to four biweekly doses of nivolumab at 3 mg/kg were mostly administered to patients before curative-intent surgical resection. For patients who did not progress, a fourth nivolumab dose was given around day 43, followed by definitive surgical resection on days 50-56. Under RECIST 1.1, a patient counted as a responder if showing complete response, partial response or stable disease, and as a non-responder if showing progression. An approximately 30% response rate was observed in the parent correlative cohort, in which more than 9 patients were included.

The label giving this sample's time point can be read as: before neoadjuvant nivolumab. Patients had been newly diagnosed with stage II-IVA oral cavity squamous cell carcinoma, and no prior systemic or radiation treatment had been given to the patients. The cohort consisted of patients with HPV-negative, locally advanced oral cavity squamous cell carcinoma. No culture maintenance or expansion was done, as the peripheral blood mononuclear cells went straight to analysis. Samples were obtained from a longitudinal correlative study of a single-arm phase II trial of neoadjuvant nivolumab in oral cavity squamous cell carcinoma. Subject-matched pre- and post-treatment PBMCs and tumors from three responders and three non-responders underwent genomic DNA-based TCRbeta sequencing. Peripheral blood mononuclear cells were drawn once before nivolumab treatment and a second time after treatment, when surgery took place. The Maxwell RSC DNA from Cells kit was used to extract genomic DNA from PBMCs.

On this clone: There is no known antigen for this receptor. No quality values exist for individual bases; no much larger clone is one base distant.

For deep sequencing, PBMC libraries mostly used around 480 ng of input genomic DNA, with six replicates for each sample. The immunoSEQ hsTCRbeta kit was used to prepare TCRbeta libraries, following the manufacturer's instructions. The completed libraries were mixed into a single pool at 3 nM, then sequenced with an Illumina NovaSeq 6000 S4 flow cell. Concerning the study's data processing: The immunoSEQ Analyzer handled quality control and preprocessing of the raw data. The analysis was limited to productive rearrangements, and each clonotype was defined by a unique CDR3 amino acid sequence. Repertoire clonality was estimated as the Gini-Simpson index, computed with the R package tcR. Student's t test was used to compare Gini indices, and Pearson correlation was used to assess associations with tumor size change. In its TCRdb copy, this immuneACCESS table keeps in-frame sequences only and misses some clones. Where compared with another copy, unresolved V genes explain less than half of these, and the others have no known cause. Clone size and the V and J calls come from that table; the DNA yielded D and trimming. Recorded for this sample are about 12,000 clones; around two thirds of them occurred a single time. The ten largest make up approximately 2.4% of the sample.

Including the terminal cysteine and phenylalanine, the CDR3 comprises 14 residues. The kept DNA is CDR3 alone, 42 bases in frame from the first base. Unmatched junction bases come to 3, with V trimmed by 3 bases and J by 6 bases. As encoded in the germline V gene (reference sequence), CDR1 is LNHDA while CDR2 is SQIVND. Points the paper makes about the study in general: After neoadjuvant nivolumab, non-responders showed significantly higher T cell clonality (Gini index) in PBMCs than responders did. A higher pretreatment blood Treg/Th17 ratio correlated with both higher pretreatment blood TCRbeta clonality and lower post-treatment tumor TCRbeta clonality. Only a few patients per response group were included in the TCR analyses, and larger cohorts for validation were called for by the authors.

This clonotype was obtained from a person between 40 and 85 years old with oral cavity squamous cell carcinoma. The source material was PBMCs, sampled before nivolumab (anti-PD-1) treatment. Recombination linked TRBV19 to TRBJ1-5, with TRBD1 identical over 9 junction bases. DNA sequence: TGTGCCAGTAGTATTGGACAGGGGACTCAGCCCCAGCATTTT. This sequence encodes CASSIGQGTQPQHF.